This T cell receptor beta chain was obtained from a study of T-cell reconstitution after alpha-beta-depleted transplantation in children. The CDR3 has 13 residues. The ends were cut back, 4 bases at V and 7 bases at J, with 14 bases in the middle. The germline CDR1 and CDR2 sequences are SQVTM and ANQGSEA. TCRbeta library construction was performed incorporating unique molecular identifiers. TCRdb redid the calling of the PCR reads with MiXCR, one entry per CDR3 protein. The sample includes some 500,000 distinct CDR3 sequences, around 16% seen only once; the top ten take less than 4%. The sequences come from PBMCs from the stem cell graft donor, collected from the stem cell graft. This TCR came from a human donor who donated a stem cell graft to a child with acute lymphoblastic leukemia. The V call is TRBV29-1, the J call TRBJ2-1, with D possibly being TRBD2 (5 bases). CDR3 bases: TGCAGCGTTGTTCCCGGGGTTAATAATGAGCAGTTCTTC. Translation: CSVVPGVNNEQFF.